Given below is one TCR beta chain in context. As yet, its antigen is unknown. The data derive from a study of radiation and T cells in renal cell carcinoma. Study results and limitations: Top tumor clonotypes rose in blood 2 weeks post-radiation, then contracted.

Clones were sequenced by immunoSEQ multiplex PCR, and TCRdb holds only the in-frame ones, with some missing. The sample yields about 130,000 clones, about 88% seen once. Germline V CDR1 and CDR2: SGHTA, FQGNSA. The CDR3 consists of 14 residues. Losses at the gene ends were 5 bases for V and 5 bases for J; bases not matched to a gene: 5. Time point reported: baseline pretreatment blood. Treatment reported: 15 Gy SBRT to primary tumor, nephrectomy 4 weeks later. Blood was sampled at baseline, 2 weeks and 4 weeks after SBRT. This renal cell carcinoma was of the clear cell type. The rearrangement links TRBV7-2 to TRBJ2-5; 10 nucleotides align to TRBD1. Sequenced material: blood, taken from a patient whose treatment included radiotherapy and nephrectomy. The TCR originated in a woman between 50 and 59 years old with renal cell carcinoma. CDR3: CASSRQGARETQYF. The CDR3 DNA reads TGTGCCAGCAGCAGACAGGGGGCGCGGGAGACCCAGTACTTC.